The clone carrying this T cell receptor (beta chain) was found once. Study members were between roughly 18 and 89 years old and lived in approximately 25 US regions. Grouping used clinical history reported by participants in a survey and questionnaire. V was clipped by 4 bases and J by 4 bases, with 11 bases between them. From germline, CDR1 is SGHTA and CDR2 FQGNSA. The CDR3 is made up of 13 amino acids. This entry belongs to a study of blood T cell repertoires in COVID-19. Overall study: The samples span acute and convalescent COVID-19 from the United States, Italy and Spain.

Sequenced by immunoSEQ multiplex PCR; TCRdb stores in-frame clones only, minus some. The repertoire holds under 250,000 clones, with roughly 87% as singletons. V usage is TRBV7-2 and J usage is TRBJ2-7, with D perhaps matching TRBD2 (6 bases). The clonotype was recovered from a man younger than 45 who had recovered from COVID-19. The specimen sequenced was PBMCs or T cells enriched from blood (not recorded which). The CDR3 here is CASSSQGGYEQYF. CDR3 DNA sequence: TGTGCCAGCAGCTCCCAGGGAGGATACGAGCAGTACTTC.